The 11 T cell receptor beta chains below were found in one sample sequenced in a study of cytomegalovirus exposure and HLA in healthy donors. TCRdb keeps only in-frame clones here, not all; method: immunoSEQ multiplex PCR. The data contain 100,000 to 150,000 clones, 85% to 90% of them seen just once; the ten biggest clones take up around 1.2%. Sequenced material: PBMCs. The receptor set was obtained from a woman aged 18-30 years in good health and CMV-seronegative.

The rearrangement joins TRBV2 to TRBJ1-1; TRBD1 might be the D (5 bases). The CDR3 loop spans 12 amino acids. Germline V gene sequence: CDR1 SNHLY, CDR2 FYNNEI. Trimming stripped 7 bases from V and 5 bases from J, with 11 bases between. The CDR3 sequence is CASNLGGTEAFF. Written as DNA, the CDR3 is TGTGCCAGCAATTTGGGGGGGACTGAAGCTTTCTTT.

This rearrangement joins TRBV28 to TRBJ2-5; D may be TRBD2 (6 bases). Trimming pared 6 bases from V and 5 bases from J, leaving 13 bases between. CDR1 and CDR2 (germline): MDHEN, SYDVKM. This CDR3 contains 13 residues. CDR3 sequence reads: CASREGRRETQYF. DNA for the CDR3: TGTGCCAGCAGAGAGGGGAGGAGGGAGACCCAGTACTTC.

V usage is TRBV28 and J usage is TRBJ1-4, with D unclear. Deletions cut 2 bases from V and 4 bases from J, with 8 bases between. The CDR3 runs 14 residues. CDR1 MDHEN and CDR2 SYDVKM come from the germline V gene. DNA for the CDR3: TGTGCCAGCAGTTTACCGACTAATAATGAAAAACTGTTTTTT. This codes for CASSLPTNNEKLFF.

V usage is TRBV4-1 and J usage is TRBJ2-7; 7 bases fit TRBD1. CDR1 is MGHRA and CDR2 is YSYEKL in the germline V gene. Germline trimming cut 1 base from V and 6 bases from J; bases unmatched to any gene: 21. This CDR3 comprises 19 residues. The CDR3 DNA is TGCGCCAGCAGCCAAGGATTGACAGGGCCCCATGACCGTCGATCCGAGCAGTACGTC. It translates to CASSQGLTGPHDRRSEQYV.

The chain couples TRBV7-6 to TRBJ2-5; D is undetermined. V was cut by 2 bases and J by 2 bases, with 15 bases left in between. CDR3 length equals 16 residues. Germline lookup yields CDR1 SGHVS and CDR2 FNYEAQ. The CDR3 loop is CASSLRRIGTQETQYF. Here the CDR3 DNA reads TGTGCCAGCAGCTTAAGGCGGATCGGCACACAAGAGACCCAGTACTTC.

The sample holds a few counts of this clone. V usage is TRBV28 and J usage is TRBJ1-5, with D unresolved. There are 14 residues in the CDR3. The V end lost 7 bases, the J end lost 1 base, and 11 bases lay between the germline ends. CDR1 MDHEN and CDR2 SYDVKM come from the germline V gene. CDR3 nucleotides: TGTGCCAGCACCCCGGGGTACAGCAATCAGCCCCAGCATTTT. Residues: CASTPGYSNQPQHF.

J is TRBJ2-3 and V is TRBV5-1; D is possibly TRBD1 (7 bases). V dropped 0 bases and J dropped 0 bases, with 14 bases sitting between them. Germline V CDR1 and CDR2: SGHRS, YFSETQ. The CDR3 has 17 residues. The CDR3: CASSLGRGSGSTDTQYF. Written as DNA, the CDR3 is TGCGCCAGCAGCTTGGGCAGGGGGAGCGGGAGCACAGATACGCAGTATTTT.

This chain links TRBV28 with TRBJ2-7; TRBD1 matches at 8 bases. This CDR3 region has 14 residues. V gave up 6 bases and J gave up 4 bases; unmatched junction bases: 8. Germline CDR1 reads MDHEN; CDR2 reads SYDVKM. The CDR3: CASSQPGQAYEQYF. The CDR3 bases are TGTGCCAGCAGCCAACCGGGACAGGCTTACGAGCAGTACTTC.

This chain connects TRBV11-2 to TRBJ1-1; D not resolved. From germline, CDR1 is SGHAT and CDR2 FQNNGV. Trimming took off 6 bases at V and 4 bases at J, with 9 bases between the two ends. This CDR3 spans 12 amino acids. The CDR3 DNA sequence: TGTGCCAGCAGGAACACGGGCACTGAAGCTTTCTTT. Its translation is CASRNTGTEAFF.

This chain links TRBV27 with TRBJ2-1; D is perhaps TRBD2 (5 bases). Trimming shortened V by 7 bases and J by 4 bases, and 17 bases separated the two germline ends. Germline CDR1 is MNHEY and CDR2 is SMNVEV (reference sequence). This CDR3 spans 15 amino acids. CDR3 in amino acids: CASTSHGGRYNEQFF. CDR3 DNA sequence: TGTGCCAGCACCTCCCACGGAGGACGGTACAATGAGCAGTTCTTC.

CDR3 nucleotides: TGTGCCAGCAGCCCCGAGGTCAGCTATGGCTACACCTTC. This translates into CASSPEVSYGYTF. This sequence joins TRBV7-8 and TRBJ1-2; D unresolved. V lost 5 bases, J lost 4 bases, and 11 bases lay in between. The CDR3 contains 13 residues. Germline loops: CDR1 SGHVS, CDR2 FQNEAQ.